The T cell receptor (beta chain) under discussion was sequenced for a study of healthy donors' naive CD4 and CD8 T cells. Overall study findings and caveats: Reportedly, most V and J gene segments showed naive CD4+ versus CD8+ bias.

Germline CDR1 MNHEY, CDR2 SVGAGI. The CDR3 is made up of 15 amino acids. With V trimmed by 3 bases and J by 1 base, 4 bases remained unmatched. Naive CD4+ cells were sorted as CD4+CD8-CD45RO-CD45RA+; naive CD8+ as CD8+CD4-CD45RA+CD27bright. A linear amplification protocol produced the TCR libraries from approximately 460 ng of total RNA. Source study methods: From a handful of healthy donors, around 85,000 rearranged TCR alpha transcripts were sequenced. TCRdb independently ran MiXCR on the reads; one entry per CDR3 protein. It is TCRdb's table, rather than the study itself, that gives the V and J calls and clone size. The sample consists of approximately 180,000 distinct CDR3 sequences, 65% to 75% of them appearing once. This clonotype was detected a few times. What it recognizes is unknown.

Sequencing was performed on naive CD4+ and CD8+ T cells sorted from blood, pooled from several donors. The clonotype comes from a pool of human donors in good health; the sample pools cells from several healthy donors. V gene TRBV6-5 combines with J gene TRBJ2-7; the match to TRBD1 covers 9 bases. Here the CDR3 reads CASSYGTGSSYEQYF. DNA of the CDR3: TGTGCCAGCAGTTATGGGACAGGGTCATCCTACGAGCAGTACTTC.